These 14 T cell receptor beta chains were all obtained from the same sample, sequenced in a study of T-cell memory formation after mild COVID-19. Using its own MiXCR run on the 5' RACE reads, TCRdb lists one record per CDR3 protein. The sample lists about 340,000 distinct CDR3 sequences; around 15% were seen once. Sequencing was done on a sample of PBMCs or a T cell subset sorted from them (not recorded which). The source is a man aged 18 to 35 who had mild COVID-19 (a few samples of this study predate the infection). Cell type and time point are not known.

Comment on this clonotype: A read error may be the cause here, since a much bigger clone is one base away. V usage is TRBV20-1 and J usage is TRBJ2-3, with D perhaps matching TRBD2 (6 bases). The germline V gene encodes CDR1 DFQATT and CDR2 SNEGSKA (reference sequence). V was trimmed by 0 bases and J by 4 bases, leaving 17 bases between them. This CDR3 is 16 amino acids long. The CDR3 nucleotides are TGCAGTGCTAGAGATCAGACTAGTTATATCCCAGATACGCAGTATTTT. Encoded protein: CSARDQTSYIPDTQYF.

The chain carries TRBV20-1 and TRBJ1-3; maybe TRBD1 (5 bases). Trimming removed 6 bases at V and 2 bases at J, with 14 bases between. Germline V lookup: CDR1 DFQATT, CDR2 SNEGSKA (reference sequence). CDR3 size: 14 residues. CDR3 sequence: CSAPWGGAGNTIYF. In DNA, the CDR3 is TGCAGTGCGCCATGGGGGGGAGCTGGAAACACCATATATTTT.

The V call is TRBV3-1, the J call TRBJ2-5, with TRBD2 as a possible D gene (6 bases). Trimming pared 4 bases from V and 7 bases from J, leaving 16 bases between. Germline V gives CDR1 LGHDT, CDR2 YNNKEL (reference sequence). The CDR3 spans 14 residues. CDR3 sequence (DNA): TGTGCCAGCAGCCGCCCGGGGACTGCGGGGACCCAGTACTTC. This codes for CASSRPGTAGTQYF.

This clonotype was observed many times. This chain uses TRBV5-5 with TRBJ1-1, with D unresolved. In germline, CDR1 is SGHKS, CDR2 YYEKEE (reference sequence). The CDR3 runs 17 residues. Trimming left V 0 bases short and J 0 bases short, with 15 bases between. CDR3 in amino acids: CASSLEWLGLVNTEAFF. The CDR3 DNA reads as TGTGCCAGCAGCTTGGAGTGGTTAGGTTTGGTGAACACTGAAGCTTTCTTT.

This clonotype was counted once. The rearrangement links TRBV12-3 or TRBV12-4 to TRBJ1-1; TRBD1 matches at 7 bases. CDR3 length equals 18 residues. V lost 8 bases, J lost 0 bases, and 18 bases stayed unmatched. CDR3 amino acids: CASRRDSRGLIMNTEAFF. CDR3 bases: TGTGCCAGCCGCAGGGATTCGAGGGGGCTGATAATGAACACTGAAGCTTTCTTT.

The V gene is TRBV30, the J gene TRBJ2-1; either TRBD1 or TRBD2 may supply D (6 bases each). Germline lookup yields CDR1 GTSNPN and CDR2 SVGIG (reference sequence). Trimming took 4 bases from V and 1 from J, leaving 26 bases between them. The CDR3 runs to 19 residues. In nucleotides, the CDR3 is TGTGCCTGGAATTCCCCAGGGGCGGGGTCCGAAAAATCCTACAATGAGCAGTTCTTC. It yields the protein CAWNSPGAGSEKSYNEQFF.

This clonotype was seen many times. The V gene is TRBV7-2, the J gene TRBJ2-3; D is possibly TRBD2 (5 bases). Germline V gene data show CDR1 as SGHTA and CDR2 as FQGNSA. The CDR3 is made up of 15 amino acids. Trimming took 5 bases from V and 3 from J, leaving 15 bases between them. CDR3 coding DNA: TGTGCCAGCAGCCCCTGGGCTAGCAGAACAGATACGCAGTATTTT. Amino acid sequence: CASSPWASRTDTQYF.

The genes are TRBV15 and TRBJ2-7; TRBD1 aligns across 10 bases. V dropped 3 bases and J dropped 1; count of bases not matched to a gene: 6. The CDR3 has 16 residues. The germline V gene encodes CDR1 LNHNV and CDR2 YYDKDF (reference sequence). The CDR3 DNA reads as TGTGCCACCAGCAGCAACCCGGGACAGGGGTCCTACGAGCAGTACTTC. This gives the protein CATSSNPGQGSYEQYF.

In its sample, this clonotype was seen a few times. The chain links TRBV20-1 to TRBJ2-5; D is unresolved. This CDR3 comprises 11 residues. Germline values: CDR1 DFQATT, CDR2 SNEGSKA (reference sequence). The V gene lost 0 bases and the J gene lost 5 bases, with 4 bases spanning the gap. CDR3 region: CSARDMETQYF. CDR3 in DNA: TGCAGTGCTAGAGATATGGAGACCCAGTACTTC.

The chain has TRBV12-3 or TRBV12-4 and TRBJ2-7, with TRBD1 as a possible D gene (5 bases). V lost 3 bases to trimming and J lost 2 bases, with 8 bases between them. This CDR3 spans 13 amino acids. CDR3 sequence reads: CASSFVGPYEQYF. Written as DNA, the CDR3 is TGTGCCAGCAGTTTCGTGGGGCCCTACGAGCAGTACTTC.

The chain uses TRBV7-2 and TRBJ2-3, with D maybe TRBD1 (5 bases). Germline V gene sequence: CDR1 SGHTA, CDR2 FQGNSA. The V end was cut by 1 base, the J end by 6 bases, with 11 bases between. CDR3 size: 14 residues. The CDR3 protein is CASSLEGPRDTQYF. CDR3 sequence (DNA): TGTGCCAGCAGCTTAGAGGGGCCCCGGGATACGCAGTATTTT.

The table lists this clonotype with many counts. This sequence joins TRBV18 and TRBJ1-1; perhaps TRBD1 as D (5 bases). V shed 2 bases and J shed 4 bases, with 14 bases lying between them. The CDR3 has 15 residues. Germline loops: CDR1 KGHSH, CDR2 LQKENI. CDR3 bases: TGTGCCAGCTCACCAGGCGAAGGGCAGGGCACTGAAGCTTTCTTT. This translates into CASSPGEGQGTEAFF. The full variable domain, rest sourced from reference TRBV18 and TRBJ1-1, is NAGVMQNPRHLVRRRGQEARLRCSPMKGHSHVYWYRQLPEEGLKFMVYLQKENIIDESGMPKERFSAEFPKEGPSILRIQQVVRGDSAAYFCASSPGEGQGTEAFFGQGTRLTVV.

For this clonotype: The junction does not match germline at one end; this may be a read error. The chain carries TRBV15 and TRBJ2-5; weak D call: TRBD2 (6 bases). Germline loops: CDR1 LNHNV, CDR2 YYDKDF (reference sequence). CDR3 size: 14 residues. The CDR3 nucleotides read TGTGCCACCGGCAGGGCTCGGCTAGCGGAGACCCAGTACTTC. The encoded protein is CATGRARLAETQYF. Drawing the rest from reference TRBV15 and TRBJ2-5, the complete variable domain is DAMVIQNPRYQVTQFGKPVTLSCSQTLNHNVMYWYQQKSSQAPKLLFHYYDKDFNNEADTPDNFQSRRPNTSFCFLDIRSPGLGDTAMYLCATGRARLAETQYFGPGTRLLVL.

There are a few counts of this clonotype. This chain connects TRBV7-2 to TRBJ2-1, with TRBD1 identical over 8 bases. Germline CDR1 and CDR2: SGHTA and FQGNSA. Losses at the gene ends were 4 bases for V and 9 bases for J; bases not matched to a gene: 11. The CDR3 is 15 amino acids. CDR3 in DNA: TGTGCCAGCAGCTACCTCCGCCACAGGGGGGTTGAGCAGTTCTTC. Translating it yields CASSYLRHRGVEQFF.